This TCR beta chain was identified during a study of post-analysis software for immune sequencing data. Regarding the study as a whole: Significantly lower normalized Chao1 diversity was found in patients with multiple sclerosis relative to controls. Five TRBV segments occurring more often in patients than controls included TRBV5-6, TRBV5-1 and TRBV20-1. Batch-mates among the samples co-clustered strongly by F measure.

This CDR3 spans 13 amino acids. The germline CDR1 and CDR2 sequences are DFQATT and SNEGSKA (reference sequence). Trimming stripped 4 bases from V and 4 bases from J, with 13 bases between. A remark on this clonotype: Its matching antigen is unknown.

Libraries were made from TCR beta cDNA, and they carried unique molecular identifiers. TCRdb reprocessed the PCR reads with MiXCR, giving one entry per CDR3 protein. The sample records fewer than 850,000 distinct CDR3 sequences, around 27% being singletons. The chain is built from TRBV20-1 and TRBJ1-1, with D uncertain. Input material: blood. This sequence originates from a girl between 10 and 17 years old with multiple sclerosis. CDR3 nucleotide sequence: TGCAGTGCTAACTCTCGTGAGGGCACTGAAGCTTTCTTT. Its protein is CSANSREGTEAFF.